This T cell receptor beta chain was identified during a study of blood T cell repertoires in COVID-19. Study at large: The cDNA or gDNA used as material had been derived from T cells, B-cell-depleted T cells, or PBMCs.

The germline V and J ends were trimmed by 4 bases and 4 bases, with 23 bases remaining between them. CDR1 is SGHDT, CDR2 YYEEEE, per germline. The CDR3 length is 18 residues. Original processing methods: The authors estimated nucleated cell counts from reference gene primer amplification. This table comes from immunoSEQ multiplex PCR, and its TCRdb copy is limited to in-frame clones, with some not included. D and trimming come from the DNA, and the V and J calls and clone size come from that table. The sample lists about 220,000 clones, roughly four fifths occurring once. This TCR was sampled from a woman over 75 with COVID-19, enrolled during active disease. This chain joins TRBV5-6 and TRBJ2-2, with D maybe TRBD2 (7 bases). The specimen was peripheral blood. The DNA of the CDR3 is TGTGCCAGCAGCCGTTTTTTAAGGGGGGGCCGAGGCACCGGGGAGCTGTTTTTT. It codes for CASSRFLRGGRGTGELFF.